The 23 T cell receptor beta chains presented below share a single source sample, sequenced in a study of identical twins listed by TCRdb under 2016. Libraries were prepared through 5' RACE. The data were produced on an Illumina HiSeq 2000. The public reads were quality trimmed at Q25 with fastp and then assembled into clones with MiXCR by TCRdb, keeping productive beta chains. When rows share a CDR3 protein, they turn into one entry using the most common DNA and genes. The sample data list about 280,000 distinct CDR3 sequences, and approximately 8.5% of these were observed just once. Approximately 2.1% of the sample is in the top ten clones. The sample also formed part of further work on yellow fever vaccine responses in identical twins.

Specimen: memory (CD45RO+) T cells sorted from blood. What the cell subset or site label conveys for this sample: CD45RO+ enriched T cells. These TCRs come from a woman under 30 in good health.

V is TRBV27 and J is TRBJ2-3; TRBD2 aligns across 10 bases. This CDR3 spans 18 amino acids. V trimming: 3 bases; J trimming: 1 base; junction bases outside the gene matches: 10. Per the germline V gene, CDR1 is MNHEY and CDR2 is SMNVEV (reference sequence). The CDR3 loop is CASSFLSLAGKRTDTQYF. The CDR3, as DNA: TGTGCCAGCAGTTTTTTGTCACTAGCGGGGAAACGCACAGATACGCAGTATTTT.

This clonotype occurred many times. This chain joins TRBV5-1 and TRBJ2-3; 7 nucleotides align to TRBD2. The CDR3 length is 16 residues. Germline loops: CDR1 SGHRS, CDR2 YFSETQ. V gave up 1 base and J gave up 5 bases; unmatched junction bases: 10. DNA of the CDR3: TGCGCCAGCAGCTTGTTGCGGGACTATGGGGGAGATACGCAGTATTTT. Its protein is CASSLLRDYGGDTQYF.

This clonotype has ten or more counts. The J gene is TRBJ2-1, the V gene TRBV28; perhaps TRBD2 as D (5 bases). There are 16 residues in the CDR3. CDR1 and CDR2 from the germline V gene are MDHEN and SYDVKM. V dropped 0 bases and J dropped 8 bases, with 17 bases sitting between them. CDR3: CASSLWGRGLLHEQFF. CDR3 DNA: TGTGCCAGCAGTTTATGGGGCAGAGGGCTTCTCCATGAGCAGTTCTTC. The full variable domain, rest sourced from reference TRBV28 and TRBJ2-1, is DVKVTQSSRYLVKRTGEKVFLECVQDMDHENMFWYRQDPGLGLRLIYFSYDVKMKEKGDIPEGYSVSREKKERFSLILESASTNQTSMYLCASSLWGRGLLHEQFFGPGTRLTVL.

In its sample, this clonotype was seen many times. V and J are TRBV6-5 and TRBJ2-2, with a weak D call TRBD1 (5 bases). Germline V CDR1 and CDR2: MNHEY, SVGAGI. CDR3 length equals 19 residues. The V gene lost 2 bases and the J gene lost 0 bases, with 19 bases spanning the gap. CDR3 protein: CASSYGAPERTSNTGELFF. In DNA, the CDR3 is TGTGCCAGCAGTTACGGGGCACCGGAAAGGACGTCGAACACCGGGGAGCTGTTTTTT.

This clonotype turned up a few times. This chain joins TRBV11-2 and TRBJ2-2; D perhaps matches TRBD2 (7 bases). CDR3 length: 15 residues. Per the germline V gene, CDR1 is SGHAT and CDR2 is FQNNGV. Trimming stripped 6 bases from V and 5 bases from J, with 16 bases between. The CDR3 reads CASSPYREGTGELFF. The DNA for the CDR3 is TGTGCCAGCAGTCCTTACAGGGAGGGAACCGGGGAGCTGTTTTTT.

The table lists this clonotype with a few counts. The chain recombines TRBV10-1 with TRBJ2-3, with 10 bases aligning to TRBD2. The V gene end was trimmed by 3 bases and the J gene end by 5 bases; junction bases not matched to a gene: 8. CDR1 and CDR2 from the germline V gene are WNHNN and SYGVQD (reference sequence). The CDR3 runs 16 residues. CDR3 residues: CASSDASGRSGDTQYF. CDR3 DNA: TGCGCCAGCAGTGATGCTAGCGGGAGATCTGGAGATACGCAGTATTTT.

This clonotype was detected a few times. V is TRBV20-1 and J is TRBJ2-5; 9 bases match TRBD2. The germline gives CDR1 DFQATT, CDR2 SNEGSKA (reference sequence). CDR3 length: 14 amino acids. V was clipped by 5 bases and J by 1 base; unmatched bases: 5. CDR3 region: CSAEERGVQETQYF. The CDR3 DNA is TGCAGTGCTGAGGAGCGGGGGGTCCAAGAGACCCAGTACTTC.

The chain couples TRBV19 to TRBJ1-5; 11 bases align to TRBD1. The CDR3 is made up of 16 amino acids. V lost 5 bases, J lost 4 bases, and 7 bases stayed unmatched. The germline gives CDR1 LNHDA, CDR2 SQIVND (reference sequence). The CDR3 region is CASSARGQGVNQPQHF. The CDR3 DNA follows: TGTGCCAGTAGTGCCCGGGGACAGGGGGTAAATCAGCCCCAGCATTTT.

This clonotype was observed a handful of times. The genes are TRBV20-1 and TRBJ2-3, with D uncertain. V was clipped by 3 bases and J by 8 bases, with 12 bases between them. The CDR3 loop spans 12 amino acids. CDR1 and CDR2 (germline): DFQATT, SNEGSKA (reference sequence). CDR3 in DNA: TGCAGTGCTAGGGAACCATGGGGTACGCAGTATTTT. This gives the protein CSAREPWGTQYF.

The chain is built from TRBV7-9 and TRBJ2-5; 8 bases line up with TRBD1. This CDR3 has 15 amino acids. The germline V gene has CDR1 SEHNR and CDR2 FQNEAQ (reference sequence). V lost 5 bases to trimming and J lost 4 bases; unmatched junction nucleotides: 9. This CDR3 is CASSPPGQGRETQYF. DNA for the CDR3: TGTGCCAGCAGCCCCCCAGGACAGGGACGAGAGACCCAGTACTTC.

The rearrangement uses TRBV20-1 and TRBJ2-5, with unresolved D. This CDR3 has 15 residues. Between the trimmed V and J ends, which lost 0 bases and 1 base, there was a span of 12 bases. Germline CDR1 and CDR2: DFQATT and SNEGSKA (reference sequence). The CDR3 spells CSARDADSAQETQYF. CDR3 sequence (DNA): TGCAGTGCTAGAGACGCAGACTCGGCCCAAGAGACCCAGTACTTC.

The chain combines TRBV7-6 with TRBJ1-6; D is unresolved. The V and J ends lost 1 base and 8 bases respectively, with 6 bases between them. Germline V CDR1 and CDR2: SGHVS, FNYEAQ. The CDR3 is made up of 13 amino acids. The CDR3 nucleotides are TGTGCCAGCAGCTTAGTCCTGGATTCACCCCTCCACTTT. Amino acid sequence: CASSLVLDSPLHF.

The CDR3 DNA sequence: TGTGCCAGCAGCCAAGCCATCGGCAGTACAGATACGCAGTATTTT. It is translated as CASSQAIGSTDTQYF. The chain couples TRBV14 to TRBJ2-3, with D unclear. Trimming shortened V by 1 base and J by 3 bases, and 11 bases separated the two germline ends. This CDR3 comprises 15 residues. CDR1 is SGHDN and CDR2 is FVKESK in the germline V gene. The whole variable domain, filled in from reference TRBV14 and TRBJ2-3, reads EAGVTQFPSHSVIEKGQTVTLRCDPISGHDNLYWYRRVMGKEIKFLLHFVKESKQDESGMPNNRFLAERTGGTYSTLKVQPAELEDSGVYFCASSQAIGSTDTQYFGPGTRLTVL.

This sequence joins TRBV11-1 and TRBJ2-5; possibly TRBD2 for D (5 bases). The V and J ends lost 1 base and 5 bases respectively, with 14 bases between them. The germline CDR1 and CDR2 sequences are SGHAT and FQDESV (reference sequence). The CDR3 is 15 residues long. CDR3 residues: CASSLETTEGETQYF. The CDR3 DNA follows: TGTGCCAGCAGCTTAGAGACAACAGAGGGCGAGACCCAGTACTTC.

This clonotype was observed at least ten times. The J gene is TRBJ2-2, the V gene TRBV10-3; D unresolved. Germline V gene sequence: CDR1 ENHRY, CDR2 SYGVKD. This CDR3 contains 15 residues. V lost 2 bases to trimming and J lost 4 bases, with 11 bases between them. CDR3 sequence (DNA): TGTGCCATCAGTGAGGCGACACCATCCACCGGGGAGCTGTTTTTT. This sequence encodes CAISEATPSTGELFF.

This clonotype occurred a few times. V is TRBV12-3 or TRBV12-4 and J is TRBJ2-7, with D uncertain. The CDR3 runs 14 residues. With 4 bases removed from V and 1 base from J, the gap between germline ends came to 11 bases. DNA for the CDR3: TGTGCCAGCAGTTGGACGCAAAGTTCCTACGAGCAGTACTTC. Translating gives CASSWTQSSYEQYF.

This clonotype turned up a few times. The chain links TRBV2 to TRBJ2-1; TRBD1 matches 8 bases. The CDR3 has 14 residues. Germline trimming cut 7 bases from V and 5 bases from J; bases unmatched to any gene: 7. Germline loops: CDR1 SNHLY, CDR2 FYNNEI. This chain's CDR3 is CASKGGTGNNEQFF. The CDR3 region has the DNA TGTGCCAGCAAAGGTGGGACAGGAAACAATGAGCAGTTCTTC.

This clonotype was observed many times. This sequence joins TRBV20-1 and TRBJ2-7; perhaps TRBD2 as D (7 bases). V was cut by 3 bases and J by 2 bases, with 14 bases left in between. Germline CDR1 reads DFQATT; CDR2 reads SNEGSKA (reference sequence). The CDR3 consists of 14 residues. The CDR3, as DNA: TGCAGTGCTAGTAAGAGGGGGGGCCCCTACGAGCAGTACGTC. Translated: CSASKRGGPYEQYV.

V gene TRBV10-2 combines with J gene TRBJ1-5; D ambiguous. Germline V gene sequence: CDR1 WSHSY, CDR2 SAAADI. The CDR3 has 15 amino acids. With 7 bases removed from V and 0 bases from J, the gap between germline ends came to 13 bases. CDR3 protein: CASNSDGYSNQPQHF. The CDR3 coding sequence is TGCGCCAGCAACTCGGACGGATATAGCAATCAGCCCCAGCATTTT.

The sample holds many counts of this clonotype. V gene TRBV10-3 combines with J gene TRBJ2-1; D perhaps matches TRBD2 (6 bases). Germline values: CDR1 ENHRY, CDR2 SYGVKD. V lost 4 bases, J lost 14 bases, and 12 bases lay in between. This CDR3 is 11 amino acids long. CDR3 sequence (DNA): TGTGCCATCAGTGGGGGGGAATCGGAGTTCTTC. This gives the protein CAISGGESEFF.

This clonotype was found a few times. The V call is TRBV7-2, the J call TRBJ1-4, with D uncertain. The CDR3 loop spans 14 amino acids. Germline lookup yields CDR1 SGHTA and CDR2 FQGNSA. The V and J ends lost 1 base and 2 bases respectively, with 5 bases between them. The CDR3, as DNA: TGTGCCAGCAGCTTAGTAGGGACTAATGAAAAACTGTTTTTT. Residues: CASSLVGTNEKLFF.

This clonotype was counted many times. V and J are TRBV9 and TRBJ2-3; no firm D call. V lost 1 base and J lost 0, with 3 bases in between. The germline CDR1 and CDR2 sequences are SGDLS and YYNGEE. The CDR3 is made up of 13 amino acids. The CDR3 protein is CASSVSSTDTQYF. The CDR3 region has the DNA TGTGCCAGCAGCGTATCTAGCACAGATACGCAGTATTTT. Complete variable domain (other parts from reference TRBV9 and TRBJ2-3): DSGVTQTPKHLITATGQRVTLRCSPRSGDLSVYWYQQSLDQGLQFLIQYYNGEERAKGNILERFSAQQFPDLHSELNLSSLELGDSALYFCASSVSSTDTQYFGPGTRLTVL.

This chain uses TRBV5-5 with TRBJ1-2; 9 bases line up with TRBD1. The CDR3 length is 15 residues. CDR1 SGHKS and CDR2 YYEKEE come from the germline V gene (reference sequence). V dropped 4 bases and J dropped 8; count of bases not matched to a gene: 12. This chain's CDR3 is CASSTTGTGSVGYTF. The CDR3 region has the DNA TGTGCCAGCAGCACAACCGGGACAGGGTCGGTAGGCTACACCTTC. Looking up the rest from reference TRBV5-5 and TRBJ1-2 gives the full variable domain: DAGVTQSPTHLIKTRGQQVTLRCSPISGHKSVSWYQQVLGQGPQFIFQYYEKEERGRGNFPDRFSARQFPNYSSELNVNALLLGDSALYLCASSTTGTGSVGYTFGSGTRLTVV.